This record concerns one TCR beta chain sequence. This record comes from a study of blood T cell repertoires in COVID-19. Looking at the study overall: Acute-phase and convalescent COVID-19 samples originated in the United States, Italy and Spain.

CDR1 and CDR2 (germline): SGHTA, FQGNSA. This CDR3 has 14 amino acids. V was trimmed by 5 bases and J by 0 bases, leaving 9 bases between them. The protocol was immunoSEQ multiplex PCR, while the TCRdb copy is restricted to in-frame clones and leaves out a portion. The repertoire consists of roughly 200,000 clones, with roughly 80% occurring once and the leading ten covering approximately 1.4%. The rearrangement uses TRBV7-2 and TRBJ2-3; TRBD2 might be the D (6 bases). The receptor comes from a human donor in a cohort sampled during active COVID-19. The specimen was peripheral blood. The CDR3: CASSMGLSTDTQYF. CDR3 DNA: TGTGCCAGCAGCATGGGACTTAGCACAGATACGCAGTATTTT.